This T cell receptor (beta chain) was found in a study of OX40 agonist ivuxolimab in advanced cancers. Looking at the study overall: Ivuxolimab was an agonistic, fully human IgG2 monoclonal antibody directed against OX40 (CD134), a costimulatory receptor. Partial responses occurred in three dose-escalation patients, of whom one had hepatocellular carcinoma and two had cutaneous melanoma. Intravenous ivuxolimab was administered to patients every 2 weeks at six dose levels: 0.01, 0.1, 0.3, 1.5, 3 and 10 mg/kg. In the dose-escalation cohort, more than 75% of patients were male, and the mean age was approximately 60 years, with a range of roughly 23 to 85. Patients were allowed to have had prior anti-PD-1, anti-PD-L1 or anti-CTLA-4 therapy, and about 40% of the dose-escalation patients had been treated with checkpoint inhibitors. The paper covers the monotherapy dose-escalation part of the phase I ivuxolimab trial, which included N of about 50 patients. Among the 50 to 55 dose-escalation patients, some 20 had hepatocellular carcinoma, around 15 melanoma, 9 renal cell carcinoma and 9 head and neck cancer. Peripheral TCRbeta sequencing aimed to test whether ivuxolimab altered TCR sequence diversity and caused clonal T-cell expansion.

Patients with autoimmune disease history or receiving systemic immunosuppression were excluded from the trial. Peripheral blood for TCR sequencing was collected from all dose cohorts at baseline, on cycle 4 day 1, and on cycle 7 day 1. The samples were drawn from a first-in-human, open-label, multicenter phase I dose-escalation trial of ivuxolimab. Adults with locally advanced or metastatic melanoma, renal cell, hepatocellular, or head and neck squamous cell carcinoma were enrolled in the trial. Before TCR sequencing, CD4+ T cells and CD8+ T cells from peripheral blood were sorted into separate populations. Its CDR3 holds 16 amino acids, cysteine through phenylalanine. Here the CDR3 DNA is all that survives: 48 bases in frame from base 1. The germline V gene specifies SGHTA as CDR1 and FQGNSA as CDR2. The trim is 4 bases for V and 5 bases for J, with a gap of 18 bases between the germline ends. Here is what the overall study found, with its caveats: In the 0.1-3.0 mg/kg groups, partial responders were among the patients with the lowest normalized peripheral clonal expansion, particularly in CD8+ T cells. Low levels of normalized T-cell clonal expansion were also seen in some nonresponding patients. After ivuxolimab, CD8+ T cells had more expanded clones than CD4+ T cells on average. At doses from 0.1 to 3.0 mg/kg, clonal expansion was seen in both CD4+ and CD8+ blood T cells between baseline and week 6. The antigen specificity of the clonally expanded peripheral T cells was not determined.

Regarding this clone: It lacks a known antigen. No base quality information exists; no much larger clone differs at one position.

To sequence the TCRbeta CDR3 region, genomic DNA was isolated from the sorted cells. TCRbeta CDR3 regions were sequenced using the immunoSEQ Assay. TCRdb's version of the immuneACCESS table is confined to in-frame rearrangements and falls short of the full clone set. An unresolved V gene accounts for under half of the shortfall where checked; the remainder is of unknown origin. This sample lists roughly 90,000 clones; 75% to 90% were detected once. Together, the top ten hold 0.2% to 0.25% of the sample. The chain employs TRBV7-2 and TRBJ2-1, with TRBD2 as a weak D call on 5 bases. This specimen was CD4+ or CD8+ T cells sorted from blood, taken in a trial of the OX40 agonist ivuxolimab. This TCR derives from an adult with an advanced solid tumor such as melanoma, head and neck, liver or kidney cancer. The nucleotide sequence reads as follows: TGTGCCAGCAGCTCGTACAGCGGAGACGGGCACAATGAGCAGTTCTTC. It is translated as CASSSYSGDGHNEQFF.